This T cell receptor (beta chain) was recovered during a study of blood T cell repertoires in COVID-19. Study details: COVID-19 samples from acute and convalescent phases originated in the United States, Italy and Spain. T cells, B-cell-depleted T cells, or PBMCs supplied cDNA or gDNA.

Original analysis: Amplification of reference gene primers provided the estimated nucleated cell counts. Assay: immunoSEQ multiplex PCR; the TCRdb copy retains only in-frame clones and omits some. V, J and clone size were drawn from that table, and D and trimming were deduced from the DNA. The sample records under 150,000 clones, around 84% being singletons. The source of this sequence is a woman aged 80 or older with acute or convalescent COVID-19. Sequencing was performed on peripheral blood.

The CDR3 loop is CASTKNREGLETQYF. DNA for the CDR3: TGTGCCAGCACCAAAAACAGGGAGGGATTAGAGACCCAGTACTTC. The V and J genes are TRBV6-5 and TRBJ2-5; TRBD2 might be the D (7 bases). The germline CDR1 and CDR2 sequences are MNHEY and SVGAGI. Trimming took off 7 bases at V and 4 bases at J, with 19 bases between the two ends. The CDR3 spans 15 residues.